Shown below are 28 T cell receptor beta chains from a single sample sequenced in a study of T cells expressing NK-cell markers. TCRdb re-called the 5' RACE reads, yielding one record per CDR3 amino acid sequence without DNA. This table lists some 16,000 distinct CDR3 sequences. Material for sequencing was blood T cells: a sorted CD56 or NKG2C T cell subset, CD4+ or CD8+ T cells, or bulk PBMC T cells (not recorded which). The receptors here all came from a man aged 18 to 69 in good health.

The V gene is TRBV4-3, the J gene TRBJ2-7; TCRdb designates TRBD2, a call that cannot be tested without DNA. There are 16 residues in the CDR3. Germline loops: CDR1 LGHNA, CDR2 YSLEER. The chain's CDR3 is CASSQDLASGAYEQYF.

The V and J genes are TRBV20-1 and TRBJ2-1. CDR1 and CDR2 (germline): DFQATT, SNEGSKA (reference sequence). CDR3 length: 11 amino acids. CDR3 in amino acids: CSASSYNEQFF.

This sequence joins TRBV20-1 and TRBJ2-5. This CDR3 spans 11 amino acids. Germline CDR1 and CDR2: DFQATT and SNEGSKA (reference sequence). CDR3 amino acids: CSARPGGTQYF.

In terms of frequency, this clonotype is medium-sized. The CDR3: CASSFRSATNEKLFF. V gene TRBV28 combines with J gene TRBJ1-4. The CDR3 has 15 amino acids. CDR1 and CDR2 (germline): MDHEN, SYDVKM.

The chain has TRBV19 and TRBJ2-1; checking the TCRdb D call of TRBD1 is not possible without DNA. CDR3 length equals 15 residues. Germline V lookup: CDR1 LNHDA, CDR2 SQIVND (reference sequence). This chain's CDR3 is CASKGGVGSYNEQFF.

This rearrangement joins TRBV20-1 to TRBJ1-2. Germline CDR1 and CDR2: DFQATT and SNEGSKA (reference sequence). The CDR3 extends over 12 amino acids. The CDR3 region is CSARDLNYGYTF.

The rearrangement joins TRBV29-1 to TRBJ2-3; TCRdb's D call, TRBD2, is unchecked because there is no DNA. Germline loops: CDR1 SQVTM, CDR2 ANQGSEA. The length of the CDR3 is 13 residues. CDR3 residues: CSTKRGAADTQYF.

The genes are TRBV7-2 and TRBJ2-5; with no DNA, the TCRdb D assignment of TRBD1 cannot be verified. Germline V CDR1 and CDR2: SGHTA, FQGNSA. The CDR3 contains 14 residues. The CDR3 sequence: CASSFSGGSETQYF.

The chain employs TRBV29-1 and TRBJ1-2; TCRdb picks TRBD1, but there is no DNA to check that call. The CDR3 extends over 12 amino acids. Germline CDR1 and CDR2: SQVTM and ANQGSEA. Here the CDR3 reads CSVAQGNHGYTF.

The rearrangement joins TRBV7-9 to TRBJ2-5. This CDR3 region has 14 residues. Germline V gene sequence: CDR1 SEHNR, CDR2 FQNEAQ (reference sequence). The CDR3 loop reads CASSLVLGQETQYF.

The V gene is TRBV4-3, the J gene TRBJ2-2; TCRdb reports TRBD2, a call that lacks DNA to check it against. The CDR3 has 14 amino acids. Germline V gene lookup returns CDR1 LGHNA and CDR2 YSLEER. CDR3 sequence: CASSQGGSAGELFF.

The rearrangement uses TRBV20-1 and TRBJ2-7; TCRdb's D gene call, TRBD2, goes unchecked for lack of DNA. The germline gives CDR1 DFQATT, CDR2 SNEGSKA (reference sequence). This CDR3 comprises 13 residues. The CDR3 loop reads CSARKRASYEQYF.

This chain joins TRBV4-3 and TRBJ1-6; checking the TCRdb D call of TRBD1 is not possible without DNA. Per the germline V gene, CDR1 is LGHNA and CDR2 is YSLEER. The CDR3 is made up of 17 amino acids. CDR3 loop: CASSQVQGPTNNSPLHF.

The V and J genes are TRBV7-2 and TRBJ2-7; TCRdb's D call of TRBD1 is untestable without DNA. The CDR3 is made up of 15 amino acids. Germline V gene sequence: CDR1 SGHTA, CDR2 FQGNSA. This CDR3 reads CASSLVGDSSYEQYF.

The chain has TRBV20-1 and TRBJ2-7; TCRdb picks TRBD1, but there is no DNA to check that call. CDR1 is DFQATT and CDR2 is SNEGSKA in the germline V gene (reference sequence). CDR3 length equals 14 residues. The CDR3 region is CSARDEQGVSEQYF.

V and J are TRBV19 and TRBJ2-5; as DNA is missing, the TRBD2 call by TCRdb cannot be tested. Germline loops: CDR1 LNHDA, CDR2 SQIVND (reference sequence). This CDR3 comprises 13 residues. CDR3 sequence reads: CASSISGGQTQYF.

The V call is TRBV2, the J call TRBJ1-1. Germline CDR1 reads SNHLY; CDR2 reads FYNNEI. The CDR3 extends over 13 amino acids. The CDR3 region is CASGPDMNTEAFF.

The chain is built from TRBV6-2 or TRBV6-3 and TRBJ2-7. CDR3 length: 14 residues. CDR1 MNHEY and CDR2 SVGEGT come from the germline V gene. CDR3: CASRYKGGSYEQYF.

The V gene is TRBV20-1, the J gene TRBJ2-7; TCRdb's D call, TRBD2, is unchecked because there is no DNA. Germline CDR1 DFQATT, CDR2 SNEGSKA (reference sequence). The CDR3 extends over 18 amino acids. The CDR3 region is CSARPLAGGTFSSYEQYF.

This sequence joins TRBV2 and TRBJ1-1; absent DNA, TCRdb's TRBD1 call cannot be checked. Germline CDR1 and CDR2: SNHLY and FYNNEI. The CDR3 is 14 amino acids. CDR3: CASSDGRGDTEAFF. Drawing the rest from reference TRBV2 and TRBJ1-1, the complete variable domain is EPEVTQTPSHQVTQMGQEVILRCVPISNHLYFYWYRQILGQKVEFLVSFYNNEISEKSEIFDDQFSVERPDGSNFTLKIRSTKLEDSAMYFCASSDGRGDTEAFFGQGTRLTVV.

CDR3 loop: CASSGTVTSSTDTQYF. The V and J genes are TRBV6-5 and TRBJ2-3. This CDR3 comprises 16 residues. Germline V lookup: CDR1 MNHEY, CDR2 SVGAGI.

V gene TRBV24-1 combines with J gene TRBJ2-1; TCRdb reports TRBD2, a call that lacks DNA to check it against. The CDR3 totals 18 residues. From germline, CDR1 is KGHDR and CDR2 SFDVKD. The CDR3 region is CATSDYTGVAGQYNEQFF.

This chain links TRBV28 with TRBJ2-2; the TRBD1 assignment by TCRdb is unverifiable without DNA. The CDR3 contains 15 residues. Looked up from germline, CDR1 is MDHEN and CDR2 is SYDVKM. The CDR3 sequence is CASSLLATGDGELFF.

This rearrangement joins TRBV24-1 to TRBJ2-7; there is no DNA to check the TCRdb D call of TRBD1. The germline CDR1 and CDR2 sequences are KGHDR and SFDVKD. CDR3 size: 15 residues. This chain's CDR3 is CATSTRDRVTYEQYF.

The V gene is TRBV3-1, the J gene TRBJ1-5; TCRdb proposes TRBD1, but this gene call is untestable without DNA. The germline V gene encodes CDR1 LGHDT and CDR2 YNNKEL (reference sequence). The CDR3 has 16 residues. CDR3 amino acids: CASRYPQDSGNQPQHF.

The V gene is TRBV7-3, the J gene TRBJ2-3; TCRdb designates TRBD2, a call that cannot be tested without DNA. The germline gives CDR1 SGHTA, CDR2 FQGTGA. The CDR3 has 16 residues. This chain's CDR3 is CASSSDLAGGGDTQYF. The full variable domain, in which reference TRBV7-3 and TRBJ2-3 provide the parts outside the CDR3, is GAGVSQTPSNKVTEKGKYVELRCDPISGHTALYWYRQSLGQGPEFLIYFQGTGAADDSGLPNDRFFAVRPEGSVSTLKIQRTERGDSAVYLCASSSDLAGGGDTQYFGPGTRLTVL.

The V call is TRBV7-9, the J call TRBJ1-2; TCRdb selects TRBD1, and the lack of DNA leaves this call unchecked. Germline V gene sequence: CDR1 SEHNR, CDR2 FQNEAQ (reference sequence). The CDR3 is 14 residues long. The CDR3 region is CASSRTGRGYGYTF.

The chain carries TRBV12-3 or TRBV12-4 and TRBJ1-4; the TRBD1 assignment by TCRdb is unverifiable without DNA. The CDR3 has 13 amino acids. CDR3 loop: CASIRTLGEKLFF.